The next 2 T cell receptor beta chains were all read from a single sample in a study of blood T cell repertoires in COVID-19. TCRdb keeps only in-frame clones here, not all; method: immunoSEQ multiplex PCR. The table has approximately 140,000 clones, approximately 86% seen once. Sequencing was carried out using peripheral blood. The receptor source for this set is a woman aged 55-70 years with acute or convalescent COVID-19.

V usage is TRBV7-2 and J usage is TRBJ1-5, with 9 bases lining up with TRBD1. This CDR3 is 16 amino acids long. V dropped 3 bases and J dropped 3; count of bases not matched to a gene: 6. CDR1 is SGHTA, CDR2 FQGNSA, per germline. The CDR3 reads CASSLGQGRINQPQHF. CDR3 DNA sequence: TGTGCCAGCAGCTTGGGACAGGGCAGGATCAATCAGCCCCAGCATTTT. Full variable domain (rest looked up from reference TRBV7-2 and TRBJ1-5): GAGVSQSPSNKVTEKGKDVELRCDPISGHTALYWYRQSLGQGLEFLIYFQGNSAPDKSGLPSDRFSAERTGGSVSTLTIQRTQQEDSAVYLCASSLGQGRINQPQHFGDGTRLSIL.

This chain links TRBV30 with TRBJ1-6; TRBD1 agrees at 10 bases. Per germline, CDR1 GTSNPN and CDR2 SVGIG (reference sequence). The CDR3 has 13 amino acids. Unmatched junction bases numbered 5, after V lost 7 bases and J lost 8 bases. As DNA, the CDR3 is TGTGCCTCGAAAGGGACAGGGGATTCACCCCTCCACTTT. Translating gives CASKGTGDSPLHF.